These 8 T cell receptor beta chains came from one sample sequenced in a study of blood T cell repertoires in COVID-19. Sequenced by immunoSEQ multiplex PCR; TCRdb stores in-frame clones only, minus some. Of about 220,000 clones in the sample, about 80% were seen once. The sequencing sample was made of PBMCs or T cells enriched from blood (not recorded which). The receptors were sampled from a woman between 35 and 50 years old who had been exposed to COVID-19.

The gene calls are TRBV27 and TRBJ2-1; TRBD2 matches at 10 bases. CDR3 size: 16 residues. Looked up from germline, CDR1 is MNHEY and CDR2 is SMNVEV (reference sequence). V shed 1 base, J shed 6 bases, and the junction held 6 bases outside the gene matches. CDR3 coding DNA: TGTGCCAGCAGTTTATGGTCAGCGGGGGGGGGCAATGAGCAGTTCTTC. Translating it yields CASSLWSAGGGNEQFF.

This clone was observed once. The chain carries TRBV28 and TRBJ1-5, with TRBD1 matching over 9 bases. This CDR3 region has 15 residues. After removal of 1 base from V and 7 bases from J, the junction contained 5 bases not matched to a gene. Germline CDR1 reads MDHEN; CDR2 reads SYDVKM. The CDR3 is CASSLSGQGWQPQHF. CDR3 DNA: TGTGCCAGCAGTTTATCGGGACAGGGCTGGCAGCCCCAGCATTTT.

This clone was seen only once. Here the CDR3 reads CASSVGGESNQPQHF. Here the CDR3 DNA reads TGTGCCAGCAGCGTAGGCGGGGAAAGCAATCAGCCCCAGCATTTT. The chain carries TRBV9 and TRBJ1-5; D is unresolved. This CDR3 spans 15 amino acids. With 0 bases removed from V and 1 base from J, the gap between germline ends came to 8 bases. Germline CDR1 reads SGDLS; CDR2 reads YYNGEE.

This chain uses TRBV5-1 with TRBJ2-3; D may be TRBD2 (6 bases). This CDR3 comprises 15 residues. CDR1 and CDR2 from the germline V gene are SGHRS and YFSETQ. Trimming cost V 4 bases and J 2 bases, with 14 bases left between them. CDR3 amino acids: CASSPTRTITDTQYF. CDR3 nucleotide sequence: TGCGCCAGCAGCCCGACAAGGACTATCACAGATACGCAGTATTTT. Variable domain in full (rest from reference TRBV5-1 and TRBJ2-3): KAGVTQTPRYLIKTRGQQVTLSCSPISGHRSVSWYQQTPGQGLQFLFEYFSETQRNKGNFPGRFSGRQFSNSRSEMNVSTLELGDSALYLCASSPTRTITDTQYFGPGTRLTVL.

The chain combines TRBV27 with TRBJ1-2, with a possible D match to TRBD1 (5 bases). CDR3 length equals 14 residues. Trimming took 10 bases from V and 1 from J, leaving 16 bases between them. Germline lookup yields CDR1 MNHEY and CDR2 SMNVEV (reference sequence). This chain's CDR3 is CATRKTQVNYGYTF. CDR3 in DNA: TGTGCCACCCGTAAAACACAGGTTAACTATGGCTACACCTTC.

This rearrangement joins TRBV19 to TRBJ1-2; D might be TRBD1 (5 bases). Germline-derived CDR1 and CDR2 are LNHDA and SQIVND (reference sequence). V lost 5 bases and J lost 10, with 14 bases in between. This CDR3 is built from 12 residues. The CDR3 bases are TGTGCCAGTAGTGCTAGACAGAGGCCCTACACCTTC. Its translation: CASSARQRPYTF.

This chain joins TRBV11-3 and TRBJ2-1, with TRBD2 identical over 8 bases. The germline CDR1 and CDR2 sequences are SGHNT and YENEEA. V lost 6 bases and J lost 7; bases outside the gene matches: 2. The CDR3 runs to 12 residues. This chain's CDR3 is CASSRGGNEQFF. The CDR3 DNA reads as TGTGCCAGCAGTCGGGGGGGGAATGAGCAGTTCTTC.

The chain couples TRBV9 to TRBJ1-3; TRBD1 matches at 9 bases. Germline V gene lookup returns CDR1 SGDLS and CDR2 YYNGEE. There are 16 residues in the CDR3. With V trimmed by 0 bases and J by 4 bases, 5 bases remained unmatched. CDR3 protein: CASSVVGQGTGNTIYF. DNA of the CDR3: TGTGCCAGCAGCGTAGTGGGACAGGGAACGGGAAACACCATATATTTT.